One sample yielded the 23 T cell receptor beta chains listed below, sequenced in a study of T cells after yellow fever vaccination. One entry per CDR3 protein results from TCRdb running MiXCR on the 5' RACE reads. The data contain a few hundred thousand distinct CDR3 sequences, about 6.9% of them singletons. Specimen: PBMCs, collected roughly seven weeks after the first yellow fever vaccination. The receptors stem from a man aged 18 to 30 who received the YFV17D yellow fever vaccine.

This clonotype has a handful of counts. The chain employs TRBV2 and TRBJ2-7; possibly TRBD1 for D (6 bases). CDR1 is SNHLY and CDR2 is FYNNEI in the germline V gene. V lost 7 bases, J lost 2 bases, and 12 bases lay in between. CDR3 size: 13 residues. The CDR3 DNA reads as TGTGCCAGCAAGTGGACAGACCCCTACGAGCAGTACGTC. Its translation: CASKWTDPYEQYV.

This clonotype has more than one count but fewer than ten. This rearrangement joins TRBV30 to TRBJ2-7; TRBD1 is a possible D gene (6 bases). CDR1 is GTSNPN, CDR2 SVGIG, per germline (reference sequence). Deletions cut 0 bases from V and 2 bases from J, with 8 bases between. The CDR3 spans 13 residues. As DNA, the CDR3 is TGTGCCTGGAGTGTAGGGGGAACCTACGAGCAGTACTTC. Translated, it gives CAWSVGGTYEQYF.

This clonotype was counted many times. This chain connects TRBV4-1 to TRBJ1-6; D might be TRBD1 (5 bases). This CDR3 region has 17 residues. The germline V gene has CDR1 MGHRA and CDR2 YSYEKL. Trimming took off 1 base at V and 7 bases at J, with 17 bases between the two ends. CDR3 DNA sequence: TGCGCCAGCAGCCAAGCTAGATTAGGGGCGGGAAATTCACCCCTCCACTTT. Translation: CASSQARLGAGNSPLHF.

The chain links TRBV18 to TRBJ2-7; D not certain. V gave up 3 bases and J gave up 0 bases, with 9 bases separating them. CDR3 length: 14 amino acids. CDR1 and CDR2 (germline): KGHSH, LQKENI. CDR3 loop: CASSPDVSSYEQYF. CDR3 bases: TGTGCCAGCTCACCGGACGTGAGCTCCTACGAGCAGTACTTC.

This clonotype was recorded a few times. The chain has TRBV5-6 and TRBJ2-1; 7 positions agree with TRBD1. V lost 4 bases to trimming and J lost 7 bases; unmatched junction nucleotides: 8. The CDR3 covers 14 residues. The V gene's germline CDR1 is SGHDT and CDR2 YYEEEE. The CDR3 nucleotides read TGTGCCAGCAGCGCAACAGGGGTTCGGAATGAGCAGTTCTTC. It specifies CASSATGVRNEQFF.

The gene calls are TRBV7-2 and TRBJ1-3; weak D call: TRBD1 (6 bases). Trimming stripped 7 bases from V and 8 bases from J, with 24 bases between. The CDR3 totals 16 residues. Germline values: CDR1 SGHTA, CDR2 FQGNSA. The CDR3 sequence: CASTSSPFGRGDTIYF. The CDR3 coding sequence is TGTGCCAGCACGTCTTCTCCTTTTGGCAGGGGTGACACCATATATTTT.

The chain uses TRBV20-1 and TRBJ2-7; 8 bases line up with TRBD1. Trimming cost V 5 bases and J 3 bases; bases outside gene matches: 9. Germline V gives CDR1 DFQATT, CDR2 SNEGSKA (reference sequence). The CDR3 spans 14 residues. CDR3 sequence (DNA): TGCAGTGCTCCTAAATCCGGACAGGGCTACGAGCAGTACTTC. Translating it yields CSAPKSGQGYEQYF.

The chain combines TRBV20-1 with TRBJ2-7; no definite D call. V was cut by 1 base and J by 0 bases, with 13 bases left in between. Germline CDR1 reads DFQATT; CDR2 reads SNEGSKA (reference sequence). The CDR3 extends over 15 amino acids. CDR3 protein: CSARAPRTSSYEQYV. The CDR3 DNA reads as TGCAGTGCTAGAGCCCCCAGAACGAGCTCCTACGAGCAGTACGTC.

This clonotype turned up a few times. The chain recombines TRBV12-3 or TRBV12-4 with TRBJ2-5; D may be TRBD1 (5 bases). V lost 5 bases to trimming and J lost 4 bases, with 17 bases between them. CDR3 size: 15 residues. CDR3 region: CASSPYRRLGETQYF. CDR3 in DNA: TGTGCCAGCAGTCCCTACAGGAGACTGGGAGAGACCCAGTACTTC.

This clonotype was seen a handful of times. The rearrangement uses TRBV28 and TRBJ1-5; D uncertain. Germline V CDR1 and CDR2: MDHEN, SYDVKM. V shed 3 bases and J shed 0 bases, with 15 bases lying between them. The CDR3 totals 17 residues. CDR3 amino acids: CASSLGSGTYSNQPQHF. CDR3 coding DNA: TGTGCCAGCAGTTTGGGTTCGGGAACCTATAGCAATCAGCCCCAGCATTTT.

This chain joins TRBV5-6 and TRBJ2-3, with 9 bases identical to TRBD2. CDR3 length equals 15 residues. J lost 4 bases, V lost 2 bases, and 5 bases had no gene match. The germline gives CDR1 SGHDT, CDR2 YYEEEE. CDR3 bases: TGTGCCAGCAGCTTACAGACTAGCGGACCAGATACGCAGTATTTT. Encoded protein: CASSLQTSGPDTQYF.

The gene calls are TRBV9 and TRBJ2-7, with 7 positions matching TRBD1. In germline, CDR1 is SGDLS, CDR2 YYNGEE. With V trimmed by 0 bases and J by 3 bases, 3 bases remained unmatched. This CDR3 is 14 amino acids long. CDR3 DNA: TGTGCCAGCAGCGTAGGTCCAGGGGGCTACGAGCAGTACTTC. This encodes CASSVGPGGYEQYF.

The V and J genes are TRBV19 and TRBJ1-5, with D uncertain. The V gene's germline CDR1 is LNHDA and CDR2 SQIVND (reference sequence). The length of the CDR3 is 14 residues. V lost 0 bases to trimming and J lost 7 bases, with 10 bases between them. CDR3 DNA: TGTGCCAGTAGTATAGACCCCCGGGGACAGCCCCAGCATTTT. Translated, it gives CASSIDPRGQPQHF.

In its sample, this clonotype was seen a few times. The chain recombines TRBV4-1 with TRBJ2-7; D is uncertain. CDR3 length: 15 residues. The germline V gene encodes CDR1 MGHRA and CDR2 YSYEKL. Trimming removed 1 base from V and 7 bases from J, with 17 bases in between. CDR3 sequence reads: CASSQVGLAVKEQYF. The CDR3, as DNA: TGCGCCAGCAGCCAAGTGGGGTTGGCAGTTAAGGAGCAGTACTTC.

Points on this clonotype: At one end, the junction sequence differs from germline, possibly due to a read error. The chain couples TRBV3-1 to TRBJ2-1, with D uncertain. Per the germline V gene, CDR1 is LGHDT and CDR2 is YNNKEL (reference sequence). The CDR3 runs 13 residues. The CDR3 DNA sequence: TGTACCAGCAGCCTTAAAGGACCCAATGAGCAGTTCTTC. It is translated as CTSSLKGPNEQFF.

This chain joins TRBV12-3 or TRBV12-4 and TRBJ1-2; D not resolved. This CDR3 contains 13 residues. The V end was cut by 3 bases, the J end by 6 bases, with 11 bases between. Here the CDR3 DNA reads TGTGCCAGCAGTTTCTGGACCCGTGATGGCTACACCTTC. Amino acid sequence: CASSFWTRDGYTF.

This clonotype was detected a few times. The rearrangement joins TRBV20-1 to TRBJ1-4; the D gene is possibly TRBD1 (6 bases). V lost 6 bases to trimming and J lost 1 base, with 15 bases between them. The CDR3 runs 15 residues. The germline V gene encodes CDR1 DFQATT and CDR2 SNEGSKA (reference sequence). In DNA form, the CDR3 reads TGCAGTGCGGCCGAAGGGGGGAAAACTAATGAAAAACTGTTTTTT. As protein: CSAAEGGKTNEKLFF.

With respect to this clonotype: At one end, the junction sequence differs from germline, possibly due to a read error. The chain joins TRBV20-1 to TRBJ2-1; 13 bases fit TRBD2. Germline assignment: CDR1 DFQATT and CDR2 SNEGSKA (reference sequence). The CDR3 is 16 amino acids. The CDR3 loop reads CCARGTSGGASRQQFF. For the CDR3, the DNA is TGCTGTGCTAGGGGAACTAGCGGGGGGGCTAGTAGGCAGCAGTTCTTC.

This clonotype turned up a few times. This chain uses TRBV4-3 with TRBJ1-5; D call uncertain. This CDR3 contains 13 residues. The ends were cut back, 4 bases at V and 6 bases at J, with 10 bases in the middle. Germline lookup yields CDR1 LGHNA and CDR2 YSLEER. The CDR3 bases are TGCGCCAGCAGCCGCGGCGAGGGTCAGCCCCAGCATTTT. It translates to CASSRGEGQPQHF.

This clonotype was counted only a few times. This sequence joins TRBV5-1 and TRBJ2-5; D is uncertain. The germline V and J ends were trimmed by 5 bases and 7 bases, with 9 bases remaining between them. CDR3 length: 11 amino acids. Germline CDR1 and CDR2: SGHRS and YFSETQ. The CDR3, as DNA: TGCGCCAGCAGTCGATGGGGGACCCAGTACTTC. Residues: CASSRWGTQYF.

This clonotype has only a few counts. The gene calls are TRBV20-1 and TRBJ2-2, with D tentatively TRBD1 (6 bases). The V gene lost 5 bases and the J gene lost 3 bases, with 19 bases spanning the gap. The CDR3 consists of 16 residues. Germline CDR1 and CDR2: DFQATT and SNEGSKA (reference sequence). CDR3 in DNA: TGCAGTGCTCCGGACAGCCGAGCCGCGGACACCGGGGAGCTGTTTTTT. It yields the protein CSAPDSRAADTGELFF.

The sample holds many counts of this clonotype. The chain carries TRBV5-4 and TRBJ2-3; a weak D match, TRBD1 (5 bases). CDR3 size: 13 residues. The V end lost 5 bases, the J end lost 1 base, and 8 bases lay between the germline ends. The germline CDR1 and CDR2 sequences are SGHNT and YYREEE (reference sequence). The CDR3 sequence is CASRMTGTDTQYF. The CDR3 nucleotides are TGTGCCAGCAGGATGACAGGCACAGATACGCAGTATTTT. Based on the CDR3 plus reference TRBV5-4 and TRBJ2-3, the full variable domain is ETGVTQSPTHLIKTRGQQVTLRCSSQSGHNTVSWYQQALGQGPQFIFQYYREEENGRGNFPPRFSGLQFPNYSSELNVNALELDDSALYLCASRMTGTDTQYFGPGTRLTVL.

The table lists this clonotype with a few counts. The chain employs TRBV7-2 and TRBJ1-1; D is unclear. Germline loops: CDR1 SGHTA, CDR2 FQGNSA. V lost 5 bases to trimming and J lost 10 bases, with 26 bases between them. The CDR3 consists of 16 residues. CDR3: CASSPTPRGWGQGAFF. The CDR3 DNA is TGTGCCAGCAGCCCAACCCCTCGGGGTTGGGGTCAAGGAGCTTTCTTT.